The 13 T cell receptor beta chains below were found in one sample sequenced in a study of spatial heterogeneity in lung cancer (dated by TCRdb to about 2019). What the time point label conveys for this sample: sample taken at primary tumor resection. For TCR sequencing, whole RNA was extracted from tumor and nontumor lung tissue, or from cryopreserved PBMC samples, and no cell sorting was done. The receptor library was made with 5' RACE. The sample was run on a NextSeq 500. TCRdb reprocessing: public reads trimmed at Q25 with fastp, clones called with MiXCR, in-frame beta chains kept. Each record represents a unique CDR3 protein, reported with the most common genes and DNA among its rows. Present in this sample are around 8,000 distinct CDR3 sequences, 8.6% of which were seen just once. The ten largest clones represent about half of the sample. The sequencing used PBMCs, collected at surgery. The receptor set was obtained from a male donor with early-stage non-small cell lung cancer.

This clonotype was counted many times. Found in a library prepared for alpha chains, this beta chain is an off-target read, and its abundance has little meaning. The rearrangement joins TRBV24-1 to TRBJ1-1; D gene uncertain. This CDR3 comprises 14 residues. From germline, CDR1 is KGHDR and CDR2 SFDVKD. Trimming took off 8 bases at V and 1 base at J, with 13 bases between the two ends. CDR3 protein: CATMSGLGNTEAFF. The CDR3 nucleotides are TGTGCCACCATGAGTGGATTGGGGAACACTGAAGCTTTCTTT.

There are many counts of this clonotype. A library prepared for alpha chains yielded this beta chain as an off-target read; its size is of little meaning. The chain links TRBV7-9 to TRBJ2-7; D remains ambiguous. Trimming shortened V by 1 base and J by 3 bases, and 4 bases separated the two germline ends. Germline V CDR1 and CDR2: SEHNR, FQNEAQ (reference sequence). The CDR3 has 12 residues. CDR3 sequence: CASSLVFYEQYF. The CDR3 DNA follows: TGTGCCAGCAGCTTAGTGTTCTACGAGCAGTACTTC.

By share, this clonotype counts as medium-sized. Being off target in a library aimed at alpha chains, this beta chain has a size of little meaning. The chain has TRBV4-1 and TRBJ1-5; no clear D. This CDR3 has 17 amino acids. V gave up 1 base and J gave up 2 bases, with 15 bases separating them. Germline V gene data show CDR1 as MGHRA and CDR2 as YSYEKL. CDR3 bases: TGCGCCAGCAGCCAAGTCGACTCGTCGGGAGGCAATCAGCCCCAGCATTTT. Its translation is CASSQVDSSGGNQPQHF.

The sample holds many counts of this clonotype. This beta chain is an unintended read in a library built for alpha chains; its size means little. The V and J genes are TRBV9 and TRBJ1-1; no definite D call. V lost 4 bases to trimming and J lost 4 bases, with 11 bases between them. The CDR3 runs to 13 residues. CDR1 and CDR2 (germline): SGDLS, YYNGEE. For the CDR3, the DNA is TGTGCCAGCAGCTACGGGGTGAGCACTGAAGCTTTCTTT. Protein: CASSYGVSTEAFF.

This clonotype was seen repeatedly, ten times or more. The library was prepared for alpha chains; this beta chain is a stray read, so its frequency means little. The chain links TRBV7-9 to TRBJ2-5; 8 nucleotides agree with TRBD2. The V gene's germline CDR1 is SEHNR and CDR2 FQNEAQ (reference sequence). The ends lost 4 bases at V and 2 bases at J; junction bases unmatched: 6. The CDR3 runs 15 residues. CDR3 region: CASSSGTREQETQYF. The CDR3 nucleotides read TGTGCCAGCAGCTCCGGGACTAGAGAACAAGAGACCCAGTACTTC.

This clonotype was seen many times. A library prepared for alpha chains yielded this beta chain as an off-target read; its size is of little meaning. The gene calls are TRBV7-9 and TRBJ1-4, with D possibly matching TRBD1 (5 bases). In germline, CDR1 is SEHNR, CDR2 FQNEAQ (reference sequence). The CDR3 consists of 15 residues. Trimming shortened V by 4 bases and J by 8 bases, and 17 bases separated the two germline ends. CDR3 sequence (DNA): TGTGCCAGCAGCTCGGTTAGTCAGACAGCCGAAAAACTGTTTTTT. Translating gives CASSSVSQTAEKLFF.

This clonotype was seen many times. The library was designed around alpha chains, so this beta chain is a stray read whose abundance carries little weight. The chain has TRBV7-2 and TRBJ1-5; TRBD1 might be the D (5 bases). Trimming shortened V by 3 bases and J by 4 bases, and 10 bases separated the two germline ends. The CDR3 runs to 14 residues. CDR1 and CDR2 (germline): SGHTA, FQGNSA. DNA of the CDR3: TGTGCCAGCAGCTTGAGGGGAGGGAATCAGCCCCAGCATTTT. This gives the protein CASSLRGGNQPQHF.

By its share, this clonotype is medium-sized. This beta chain is a stray read from a library made for alpha chains; its abundance is not meaningful. The chain joins TRBV20-1 to TRBJ2-1, with 14 positions matching TRBD2. The junction had 3 bases not matched to a gene; V was cut back by 5 bases and J by 3 bases. This CDR3 spans 15 amino acids. In germline, CDR1 is DFQATT, CDR2 SNEGSKA (reference sequence). The CDR3 region is CSAPGLAGDYNEQFF. CDR3 DNA sequence: TGCAGTGCTCCGGGACTAGCGGGAGACTACAATGAGCAGTTCTTC.

This clonotype came up many times. For a library built for alpha chains, this beta chain is a stray read; little rests on its size. The rearrangement uses TRBV10-3 and TRBJ2-4; 14 nucleotides match TRBD2. In germline, CDR1 is ENHRY, CDR2 SYGVKD. This CDR3 contains 19 residues. With 6 bases clipped from V and 0 bases from J, the junction kept 10 bases outside the gene matches. The CDR3: CAISGTSGSSKGAKNIQYF. CDR3 nucleotide sequence: TGTGCCATCAGCGGGACTAGCGGGAGCTCTAAGGGAGCCAAAAACATTCAGTACTTC.

This clonotype was seen ten or more times. This beta chain is an off-target read within a library intended for alpha chains, so its frequency means little. The chain carries TRBV7-9 and TRBJ2-1; D is uncertain. CDR1 is SEHNR, CDR2 FQNEAQ, per germline (reference sequence). V lost 2 bases and J lost 6, with 5 bases in between. This CDR3 has 12 residues. The CDR3 is CASSLISNEQFF. For the CDR3, the DNA is TGTGCCAGCAGCTTAATCAGCAATGAGCAGTTCTTC.

This clonotype appeared many times. This beta chain turned up in a library designed for alpha chains; as an off-target read, its abundance says little. The chain links TRBV3-1 to TRBJ2-7, with TRBD2 matching 13 bases. This CDR3 has 15 amino acids. The germline CDR1 and CDR2 sequences are LGHDT and YNNKEL (reference sequence). V trimming: 8 bases; J trimming: 6 bases; junction bases outside the gene matches: 10. The CDR3 nucleotides read TGTGCCAGCGGACGGACTAGCGGGAGATTAGTCGAGCAGTACTTC. Translated, it gives CASGRTSGRLVEQYF.

This clonotype was recorded a few times. The library was prepared for alpha chains; this beta chain is a stray read, so its frequency means little. The chain carries TRBV2 and TRBJ2-5, with TRBD2 as a possible D gene (6 bases). The CDR3 runs 14 residues. V lost 8 bases to trimming and J lost 5 bases, with 18 bases between them. Per the germline V gene, CDR1 is SNHLY and CDR2 is FYNNEI. The CDR3 DNA sequence: TGTGCCAGCCTCTGGGAGGCGGGTGGGGAGACCCAGTACTTC. It yields the protein CASLWEAGGETQYF.

This clonotype came up many times. The library was built for alpha chains, so this beta chain is an off-target read and its size means little. The V call is TRBV7-9, the J call TRBJ2-5; 9 bases align to TRBD2. The V gene end was trimmed by 4 bases and the J gene end by 5 bases; junction bases not matched to a gene: 8. This CDR3 has 15 residues. Germline V CDR1 and CDR2: SEHNR, FQNEAQ (reference sequence). This CDR3 is CASSSAGGILETQYF. The CDR3 bases are TGTGCCAGCAGCTCCGCGGGAGGGATCCTGGAGACCCAGTACTTC. The full variable domain, in which reference TRBV7-9 and TRBJ2-5 provide the parts outside the CDR3, is DTGVSQNPRHKITKRGQNVTFRCDPISEHNRLYWYRQTLGQGPEFLTYFQNEAQLEKSRLLSDRFSAERPKGSFSTLEIQRTEQGDSAMYLCASSSAGGILETQYFGPGTRLLVL.